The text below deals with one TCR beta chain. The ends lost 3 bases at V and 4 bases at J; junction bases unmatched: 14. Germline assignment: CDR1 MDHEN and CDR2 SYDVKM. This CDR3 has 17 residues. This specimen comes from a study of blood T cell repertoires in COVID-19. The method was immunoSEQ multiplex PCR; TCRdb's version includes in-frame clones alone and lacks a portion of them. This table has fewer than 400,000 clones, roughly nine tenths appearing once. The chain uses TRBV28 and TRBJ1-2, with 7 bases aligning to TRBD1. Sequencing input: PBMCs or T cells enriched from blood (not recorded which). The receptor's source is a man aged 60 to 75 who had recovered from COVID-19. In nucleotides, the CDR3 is TGTGCCAGCAGTTTGGCCACCGGAGGGGGCCTATCCTATGGCTACACCTTC. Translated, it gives CASSLATGGGLSYGYTF.